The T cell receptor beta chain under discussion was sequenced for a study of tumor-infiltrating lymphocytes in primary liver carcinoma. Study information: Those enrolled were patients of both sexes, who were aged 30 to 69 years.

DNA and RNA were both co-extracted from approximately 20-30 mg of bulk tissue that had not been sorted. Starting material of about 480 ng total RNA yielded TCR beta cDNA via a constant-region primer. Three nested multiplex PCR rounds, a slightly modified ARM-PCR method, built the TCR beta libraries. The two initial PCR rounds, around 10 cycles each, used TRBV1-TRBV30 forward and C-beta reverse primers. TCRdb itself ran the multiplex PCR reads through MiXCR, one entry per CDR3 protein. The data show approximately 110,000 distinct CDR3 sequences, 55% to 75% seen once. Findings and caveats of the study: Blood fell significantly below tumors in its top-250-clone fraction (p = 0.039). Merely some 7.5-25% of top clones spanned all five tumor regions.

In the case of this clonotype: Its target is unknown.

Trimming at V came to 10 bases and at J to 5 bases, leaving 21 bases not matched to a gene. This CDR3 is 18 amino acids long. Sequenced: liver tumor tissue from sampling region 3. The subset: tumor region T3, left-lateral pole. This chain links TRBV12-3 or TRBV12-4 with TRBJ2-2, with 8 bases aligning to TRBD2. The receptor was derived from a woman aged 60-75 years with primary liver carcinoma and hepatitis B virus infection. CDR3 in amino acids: CANSQGLLAGSRTGELFF. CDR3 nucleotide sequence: TGTGCCAACAGCCAGGGGTTGCTAGCGGGCTCGAGGACCGGGGAGCTGTTTTTT.